The clone carrying this T cell receptor (beta chain) was seen a handful of times. Its antigen is not known. The data originate from a study of T cell repertoires in cytomegalovirus infection. The V and J ends lost 6 bases and 1 base respectively, with 22 bases between them. The CDR3 loop spans 17 amino acids. Germline CDR1 and CDR2: DFQATT and SNEGSKA (reference sequence). Whole-study results and caveats: The response measured ex vivo was dominated by TCR beta clonotypes (HLA-C-restricted and CMV-specific).

TCRdb reprocessed the reads via MiXCR and lists one record per CDR3 protein. The sample records approximately 910,000 distinct CDR3 sequences, around 31% being singletons. The V call is TRBV20-1, the J call TRBJ2-1; a possible D gene is TRBD2 (7 bases). The sample was cultured CD8+ T cells from PBMCs, taken from culture after CMV antigen stimulation. The TCR comes from a human donor in good health (CMV status not recorded). Some clones in this sample may be carry-over from other donors' samples. CDR3: CSATYFGGGASYNEQFF. For the CDR3, the DNA is TGCAGTGCCACTTATTTTGGTGGGGGGGCTTCCTACAATGAGCAGTTCTTC.